This TCR beta chain is drawn from a study of cytomegalovirus exposure and HLA in healthy donors. Study-level information: Early released data comprised around 80 million unique TCRs from HLA-typed donors.

PCR amplification relied on 60 Vbeta primers (plus 13 Jbeta primers). Clones were read by immunoSEQ multiplex PCR, and TCRdb kept only the in-frame ones, dropping some. The table lists about 180,000 clones, more than 80% of them singletons. There are 14 residues in the CDR3. J gave up 1 base and V 3 bases, and 2 bases lay outside the gene matches. The germline V gene encodes CDR1 MDHEN and CDR2 SYDVKM. The chain links TRBV28 to TRBJ2-5; 7 bases align to TRBD2. The sequence was obtained from a man younger than 35 in good health and CMV-seronegative. The sequenced sample was PBMCs. CDR3 DNA sequence: TGTGCCAGCAGTTTGGGCGGGAGCCAAGAGACCCAGTACTTC. Translated: CASSLGGSQETQYF.